What follows are 7 T cell receptor beta chains derived from one specimen sequenced in a study of response to subunit inactivated influenza vaccine (dated by TCRdb to the late 2010s). Library construction relied on RT-PCR. TCRdb records Illumina HiSeq 2500 as the sequencer. TCRdb reprocessed the public reads (quality trimming at Q25 with fastp, clone calling with MiXCR) and kept in-frame beta chains. Every CDR3 protein is listed once, alongside the most common genes and DNA of its rows. The sample records 650,000 to 850,000 distinct CDR3 sequences, about 14% of which are singletons. The top ten hold 6% to 7% of the sample. Sample: PBMCs from blood, taken 14 to 15 days before vaccination. These receptors were obtained from a man aged 45-65 years who received an inactivated influenza vaccine. Donor details come from another sample of the same person, matched by shared clones.

This clonotype has just a few counts. The chain's CDR3 is CASTATGRAFF. The DNA of the CDR3 is TGTGCCAGCACCGCGACAGGGCGGGCTTTCTTT. J is TRBJ1-1 and V is TRBV7-2, with 7 bases aligning to TRBD1. V was pared by 7 bases and J by 11 bases, with 7 bases of the junction left unmatched. The CDR3 runs 11 residues. Germline assignment: CDR1 SGHTA and CDR2 FQGNSA. The whole variable domain, remainder taken from reference TRBV7-2 and TRBJ1-1, is GAGVSQSPSNKVTEKGKDVELRCDPISGHTALYWYRQSLGQGLEFLIYFQGNSAPDKSGLPSDRFSAERTGGSVSTLTIQRTQQEDSAVYLCASTATGRAFFGQGTRLTVV.

The chain has TRBV4-1 and TRBJ2-5; 7 nucleotides line up with TRBD1. The CDR3 runs to 16 residues. V was pared by 3 bases and J by 4 bases, with 11 bases of the junction left unmatched. CDR1 and CDR2 (germline): MGHRA, YSYEKL. CDR3 region: CASSQNDRARGETQYF. For the CDR3, the DNA is TGCGCCAGCAGCCAGAATGACAGGGCCCGCGGAGAGACCCAGTACTTC.

Regarding this clonotype: The junction departs from the called germline gene at one end, perhaps through a read error. J is TRBJ2-1 and V is TRBV12-5; TRBD1 matches 9 bases. CDR1 is LGHNT, CDR2 FRNRAP, per germline. The CDR3 runs to 16 residues. CDR3 in amino acids: CASGLSWGQGRNEHFF. DNA of the CDR3: TGTGCTAGTGGTTTGTCCTGGGGACAGGGTCGGAATGAGCATTTCTTC.

Only a few counts were recorded for this clonotype. The chain employs TRBV20-1 and TRBJ1-4, with 7 nucleotides matching TRBD1. CDR3 length: 15 amino acids. In germline, CDR1 is DFQATT, CDR2 SNEGSKA (reference sequence). J was trimmed by 10 bases and V by 2 bases; bases with no gene match: 13. The CDR3, as DNA: TGCAGTGCTAGACCCCACAGGGGAGGTTTCGGAAAACTGTTTTTT. Its protein is CSARPHRGGFGKLFF.

This clonotype was picked up many times. The chain joins TRBV11-2 to TRBJ1-4; D remains unclear. This CDR3 has 13 amino acids. Trimming left V 3 bases short and J 6 bases short, with 8 bases between. Germline V gene lookup returns CDR1 SGHAT and CDR2 FQNNGV. DNA for the CDR3: TGTGCCAGCAGCTTCCGGGTAGATGAAAAACTGTTTTTT. It specifies CASSFRVDEKLFF.

This clonotype was found many times. The chain employs TRBV4-1 and TRBJ2-5, with 11 bases that match TRBD2. This CDR3 region has 20 residues. The V gene end was trimmed by 1 base and the J gene end by 4 bases; junction bases not matched to a gene: 17. The germline CDR1 and CDR2 sequences are MGHRA and YSYEKL. The CDR3: CASSQVWHSGGAGGIETQYF. The CDR3 bases are TGCGCCAGCAGCCAAGTCTGGCATAGCGGGGGGGCCGGAGGGATAGAGACCCAGTACTTC.

This chain connects TRBV5-1 to TRBJ2-7, with TRBD2 matching 7 bases. The V gene end was trimmed by 1 base and the J gene end by 4 bases; junction bases not matched to a gene: 11. The length of the CDR3 is 16 residues. CDR1 and CDR2 (germline): SGHRS, YFSETQ. The CDR3 protein is CASSLPRRGSSYEQYF. CDR3 in DNA: TGCGCCAGCAGCTTGCCACGTCGCGGGAGTTCGTACGAGCAGTACTTC.